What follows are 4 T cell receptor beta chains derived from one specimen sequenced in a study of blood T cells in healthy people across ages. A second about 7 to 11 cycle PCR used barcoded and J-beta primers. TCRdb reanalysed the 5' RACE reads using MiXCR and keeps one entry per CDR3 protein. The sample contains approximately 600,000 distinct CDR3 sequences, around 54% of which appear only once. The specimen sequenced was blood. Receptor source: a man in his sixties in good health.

Here the CDR3 reads CAISRGQGHNTEAFF. The CDR3 DNA sequence: TGTGCCATCAGTCGGGGACAGGGACATAACACTGAAGCTTTCTTT. The chain uses TRBV10-3 and TRBJ1-1, with 9 bases matching TRBD1. Germline loops: CDR1 ENHRY, CDR2 SYGVKD. V was pared by 5 bases and J by 2 bases, with 6 bases of the junction left unmatched. CDR3 length: 15 residues.

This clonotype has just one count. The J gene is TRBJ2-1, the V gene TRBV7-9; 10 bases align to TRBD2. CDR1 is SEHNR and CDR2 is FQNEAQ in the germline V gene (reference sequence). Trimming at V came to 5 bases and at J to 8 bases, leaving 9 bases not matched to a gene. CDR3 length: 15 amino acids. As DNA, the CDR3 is TGTGCCAGCAGCCCCGGACTAGCGGAGGGCGATGAGCAGTTCTTC. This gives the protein CASSPGLAEGDEQFF.

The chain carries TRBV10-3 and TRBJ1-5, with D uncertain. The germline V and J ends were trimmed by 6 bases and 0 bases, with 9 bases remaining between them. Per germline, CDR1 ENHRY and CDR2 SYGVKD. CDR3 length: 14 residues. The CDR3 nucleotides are TGTGCCATCAGAGAGACAAATAGCAATCAGCCCCAGCATTTT. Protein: CAIRETNSNQPQHF.

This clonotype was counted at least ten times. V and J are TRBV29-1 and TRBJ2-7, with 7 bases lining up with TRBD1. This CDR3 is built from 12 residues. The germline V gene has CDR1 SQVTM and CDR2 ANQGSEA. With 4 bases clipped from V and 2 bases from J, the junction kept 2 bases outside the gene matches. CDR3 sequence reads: CSVVGTAYEQYF. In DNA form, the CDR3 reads TGCAGCGTTGTCGGGACAGCCTACGAGCAGTACTTC.